This TCR beta chain derives from a study of Ad26.COV2.S vaccination and SARS-CoV-2 variants. Study context: Intramuscularly, Ad26.COV2.S was given either once or twice, 56 days apart.

The method was immunoSEQ multiplex PCR; TCRdb's version includes in-frame clones alone and lacks a portion of them. Counted here are some 320,000 clones, around 84% occurring once; the ten biggest clones make up more than 1.5%. This sample's treatment: 15 to 20 received Ad26.COV2.S at low or high dose, single or two shots; 5 received placebo; per-sample allocation not given. Collection of the samples took place on day 63 after the first injection of vaccine or placebo. Germline CDR1 SGHTS, CDR2 YDEGEE. The CDR3 contains 14 residues. With 2 bases clipped from V and 7 bases from J, the junction kept 8 bases outside the gene matches.

The sample in question was peripheral blood, obtained in a trial of Ad26.COV2.S vaccine versus placebo. The TCR was taken from a person between 18 and 65 years old who received the Ad26.COV2.S COVID-19 vaccine or a placebo. This chain uses TRBV5-8 with TRBJ2-7, with 8 bases aligning to TRBD2. DNA for the CDR3: TGTGCCAGCAGCTTCGTTGCGGGGGGACGGGAGCAGTACTTC. Its translation: CASSFVAGGREQYF.